These T cell receptor beta chains were read from a single sample in a study of shared clonotypes between healthy human individuals. Profiled with immunoSEQ multiplex PCR; TCRdb holds only in-frame clones, not every one. In the table there are 2 million to 2.5 million clones, about 94% of which are singletons. Sequencing input: naive CD8+ T cells sorted from blood. The origin of the receptors is a man between 18 and 29 years old in good health. CDR3s leave out the opening cysteine and the closing phenylalanine or tryptophan.

11 | TRBV15 | ATSETGAYGYT
11 | TRBV5-6 | ASSATGPYGYT
14 | TRBV6-5 | ASSYFGVAGVETQY
13 | TRBV7-2 | ASSHPGGRNQPQH
9 | TRBV11-2 | ASSLSGTQY
13 | TRBV11-2 | ASSLGAGSGQPQH
10 | TRBV6-1 | AIAPESYEQY
11 | TRBV7-9 | ASNKPGEQTQY
12 | TRBV2 | ASTEGGTYYEQY
15 | TRBV10-1 | ASSEFGGGNSYNEQF
9 | TRBV7-9 | ASSPGETQY
15 | TRBV7-2 | ASSAYIMTGASYEQY
14 | TRBV10-3 | AISAGQGAGANVLT
16 | TRBV12-2 | ASRSGTSGREGDNEQF
13 | TRBV2 | ASRDQGSEGETQY
12 | TRBV5-6 | ASSLGHSPYEQY
10 | TRBV27 | ASSLTGDTQY
13 | TRBV25-1 | ASSAGTGRNQPQH
12 | TRBV29-1 | SVEDGTGFYGYT
13 | TRBV4-1 | ASSLKEGGRYEQY
14 | TRBV4-3 | ASSQDRSGSGDIQY
14 | TRBV9 | ASSATTGLNTDAQY
13 | TRBV9 | ASSVALGAGNEQY
13 | TRBV13 | ASSVGRGMGNTIY
11 | TRBV10-2 | ASSDYRGNEQF
15 | TRBV13 | ASSPGTNSRGTGELF
13 | TRBV9 | ASSPRTGGNNEQF